This T cell receptor beta chain was recorded in a study of siplizumab effects on memory and regulatory T cells. Trimming shortened V by 8 bases and J by 1 base, and 5 bases separated the two germline ends. The germline gives CDR1 SNHLY, CDR2 FYNNEI. The length of the CDR3 is 12 residues. On this clone itself: The antigen remains unidentified.

The mixed lymphocyte reaction cells were grown together in coculture at 37°C for about six days. Only in-frame clones appear in the TCRdb table, and some are missing; sequencing was by immunoSEQ multiplex PCR. The table includes thousands of clones, 36% detected once. This chain connects TRBV2 to TRBJ2-2; D ambiguous. The sample consisted of CFSE-low (dividing) CD8+ T cells sorted from an allogeneic mixed lymphocyte reaction. The clonotype comes from a human donor in good health; the cells came from an allogeneic mixed lymphocyte reaction. The DNA of the CDR3 is TGTGCCAGCCAGGTGAACACCGGGGAGCTGTTTTTT. Amino acids: CASQVNTGELFF.